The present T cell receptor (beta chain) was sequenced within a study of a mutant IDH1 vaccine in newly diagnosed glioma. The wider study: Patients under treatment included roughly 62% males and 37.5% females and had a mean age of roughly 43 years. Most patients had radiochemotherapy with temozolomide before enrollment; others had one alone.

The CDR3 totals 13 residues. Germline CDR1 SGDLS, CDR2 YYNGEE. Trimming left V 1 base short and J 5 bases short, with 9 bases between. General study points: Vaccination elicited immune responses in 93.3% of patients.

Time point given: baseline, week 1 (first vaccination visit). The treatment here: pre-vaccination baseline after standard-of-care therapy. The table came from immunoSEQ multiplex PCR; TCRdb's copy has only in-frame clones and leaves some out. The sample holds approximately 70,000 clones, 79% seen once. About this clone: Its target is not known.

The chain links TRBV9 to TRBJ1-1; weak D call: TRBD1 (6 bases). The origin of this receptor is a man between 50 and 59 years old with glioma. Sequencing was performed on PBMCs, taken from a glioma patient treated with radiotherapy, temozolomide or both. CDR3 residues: CASSVKGGTEAFF. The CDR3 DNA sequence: TGTGCCAGCAGCGTAAAGGGGGGGACTGAAGCTTTCTTT. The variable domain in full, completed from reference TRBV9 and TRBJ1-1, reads DSGVTQTPKHLITATGQRVTLRCSPRSGDLSVYWYQQSLDQGLQFLIQYYNGEERAKGNILERFSAQQFPDLHSELNLSSLELGDSALYFCASSVKGGTEAFFGQGTRLTVV.